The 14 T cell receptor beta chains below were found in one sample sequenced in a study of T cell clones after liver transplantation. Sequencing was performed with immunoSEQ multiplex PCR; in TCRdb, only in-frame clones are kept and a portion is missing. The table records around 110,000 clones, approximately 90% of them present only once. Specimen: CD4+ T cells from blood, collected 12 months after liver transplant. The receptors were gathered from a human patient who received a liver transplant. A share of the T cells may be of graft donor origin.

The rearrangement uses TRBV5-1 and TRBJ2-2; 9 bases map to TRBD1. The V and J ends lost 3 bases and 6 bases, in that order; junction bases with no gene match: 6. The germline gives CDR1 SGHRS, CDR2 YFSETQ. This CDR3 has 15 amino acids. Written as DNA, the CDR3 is TGCGCCAGCAGCTCCGGACAGGGGATCTCCGGGGAGCTGTTTTTT. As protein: CASSSGQGISGELFF.

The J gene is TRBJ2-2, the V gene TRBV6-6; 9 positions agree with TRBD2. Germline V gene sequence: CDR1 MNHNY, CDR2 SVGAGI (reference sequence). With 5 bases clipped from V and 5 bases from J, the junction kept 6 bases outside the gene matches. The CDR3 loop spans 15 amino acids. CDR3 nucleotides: TGTGCCAGCAGTATTCCCAGCGGGGGGACCGGGGAGCTGTTTTTT. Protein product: CASSIPSGGTGELFF.

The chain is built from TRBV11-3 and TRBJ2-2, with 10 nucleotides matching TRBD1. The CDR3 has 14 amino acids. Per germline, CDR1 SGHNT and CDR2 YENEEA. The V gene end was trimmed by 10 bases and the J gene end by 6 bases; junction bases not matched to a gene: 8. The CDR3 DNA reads TGTGCCACCCGGACAGGGGGGACGGCCGGGGAGCTGTTTTTT. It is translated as CATRTGGTAGELFF.

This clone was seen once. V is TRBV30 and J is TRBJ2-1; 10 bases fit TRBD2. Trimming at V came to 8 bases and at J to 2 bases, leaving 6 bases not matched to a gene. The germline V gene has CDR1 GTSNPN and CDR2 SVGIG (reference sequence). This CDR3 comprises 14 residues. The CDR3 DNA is TGTGCCGCTATCACTAGCGGGACCTACAATGAGCAGTTCTTC. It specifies CAAITSGTYNEQFF.

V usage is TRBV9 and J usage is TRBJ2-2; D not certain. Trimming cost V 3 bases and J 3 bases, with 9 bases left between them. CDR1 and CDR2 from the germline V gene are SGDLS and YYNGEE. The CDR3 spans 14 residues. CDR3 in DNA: TGTGCCAGCAGCGAGGCGTCCGACACCGGGGAGCTGTTTTTT. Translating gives CASSEASDTGELFF.

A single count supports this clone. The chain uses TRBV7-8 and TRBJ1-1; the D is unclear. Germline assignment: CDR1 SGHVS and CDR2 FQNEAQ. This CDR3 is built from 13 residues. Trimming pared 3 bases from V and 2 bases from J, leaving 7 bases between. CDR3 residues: CASSFRQNTEAFF. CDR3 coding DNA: TGTGCCAGCAGCTTTCGGCAAAACACTGAAGCTTTCTTT.

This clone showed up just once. The CDR3 loop is CASEGGFTDNEQFF. In nucleotides, the CDR3 is TGTGCCAGCGAAGGGGGATTTACAGACAATGAGCAGTTCTTC. The chain is built from TRBV2 and TRBJ2-1, with D perhaps TRBD1 (6 bases). The ends were cut back, 8 bases at V and 5 bases at J, with 16 bases in the middle. This CDR3 has 14 residues. CDR1 is SNHLY, CDR2 FYNNEI, per germline. The full variable domain, rest sourced from reference TRBV2 and TRBJ2-1, is EPEVTQTPSHQVTQMGQEVILRCVPISNHLYFYWYRQILGQKVEFLVSFYNNEISEKSEIFDDQFSVERPDGSNFTLKIRSTKLEDSAMYFCASEGGFTDNEQFFGPGTRLTVL.

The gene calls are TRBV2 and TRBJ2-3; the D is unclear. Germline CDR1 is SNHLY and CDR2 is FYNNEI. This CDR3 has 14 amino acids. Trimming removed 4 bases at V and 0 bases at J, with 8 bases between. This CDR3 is CASSVGTSTDTQYF. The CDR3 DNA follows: TGTGCCAGCAGTGTGGGTACTAGCACAGATACGCAGTATTTT.

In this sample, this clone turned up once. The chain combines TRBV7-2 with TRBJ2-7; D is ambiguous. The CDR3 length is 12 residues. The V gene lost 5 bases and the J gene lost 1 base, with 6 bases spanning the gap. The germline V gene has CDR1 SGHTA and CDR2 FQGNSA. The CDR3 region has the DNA TGTGCCAGCAGCCCGTCTTCCTACGAGCAGTACTTC. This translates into CASSPSSYEQYF.

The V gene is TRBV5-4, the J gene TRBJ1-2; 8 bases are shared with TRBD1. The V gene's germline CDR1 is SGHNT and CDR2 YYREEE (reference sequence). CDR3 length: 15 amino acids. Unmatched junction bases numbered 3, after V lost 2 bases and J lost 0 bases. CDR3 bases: TGTGCCAGCAGCTTACAGGGGGGGGCTAACTATGGCTACACCTTC. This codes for CASSLQGGANYGYTF. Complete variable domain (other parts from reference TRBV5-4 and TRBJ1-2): ETGVTQSPTHLIKTRGQQVTLRCSSQSGHNTVSWYQQALGQGPQFIFQYYREEENGRGNFPPRFSGLQFPNYSSELNVNALELDDSALYLCASSLQGGANYGYTFGSGTRLTVV.

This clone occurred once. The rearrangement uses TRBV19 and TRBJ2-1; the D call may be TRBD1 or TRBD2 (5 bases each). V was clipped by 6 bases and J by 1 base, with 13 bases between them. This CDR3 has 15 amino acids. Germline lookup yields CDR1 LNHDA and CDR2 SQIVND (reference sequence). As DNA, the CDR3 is TGTGCCAGTAGCGGGACCGCACTATCCTACAATGAGCAGTTCTTC. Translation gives CASSGTALSYNEQFF.

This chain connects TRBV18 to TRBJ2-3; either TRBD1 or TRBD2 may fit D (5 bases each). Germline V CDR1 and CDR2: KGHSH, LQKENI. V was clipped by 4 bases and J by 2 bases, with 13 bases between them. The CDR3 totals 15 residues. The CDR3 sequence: CASSRGSPLTDTQYF. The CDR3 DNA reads TGTGCCAGCTCACGGGGGAGTCCCCTCACAGATACGCAGTATTTT.

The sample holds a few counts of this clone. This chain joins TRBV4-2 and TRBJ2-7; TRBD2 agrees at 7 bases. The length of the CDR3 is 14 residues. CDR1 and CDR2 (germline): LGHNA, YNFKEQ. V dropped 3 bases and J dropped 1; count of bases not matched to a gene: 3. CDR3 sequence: CASSHIGGSYEQYF. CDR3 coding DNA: TGTGCCAGCAGCCATATCGGGGGGTCCTACGAGCAGTACTTC.

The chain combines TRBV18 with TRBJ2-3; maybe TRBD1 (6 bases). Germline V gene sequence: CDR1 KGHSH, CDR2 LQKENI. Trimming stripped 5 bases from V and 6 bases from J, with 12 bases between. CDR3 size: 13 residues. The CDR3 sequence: CASSSGAEDTQYF. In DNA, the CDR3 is TGTGCCAGCTCATCAGGGGCGGAGGATACGCAGTATTTT.